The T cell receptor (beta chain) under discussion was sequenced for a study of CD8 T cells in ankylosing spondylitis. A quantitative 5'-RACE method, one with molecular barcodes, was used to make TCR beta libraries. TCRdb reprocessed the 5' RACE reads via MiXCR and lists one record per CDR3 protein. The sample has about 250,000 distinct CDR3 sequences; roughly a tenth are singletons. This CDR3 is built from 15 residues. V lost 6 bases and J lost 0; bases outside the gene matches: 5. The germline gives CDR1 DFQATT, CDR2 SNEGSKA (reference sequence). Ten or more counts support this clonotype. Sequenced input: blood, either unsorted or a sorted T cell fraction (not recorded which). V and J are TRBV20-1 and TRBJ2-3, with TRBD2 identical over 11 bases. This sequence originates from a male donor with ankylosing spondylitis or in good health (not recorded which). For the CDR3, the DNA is TGCAGTGCGGTTAGCGGGGGGGTTAGCACAGATACGCAGTATTTT. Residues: CSAVSGGVSTDTQYF.